Each of the 3 T cell receptor beta chains below was sequenced from the same sample in a study of PD-L1 blockade in urothelial cancer. Generated by immunoSEQ multiplex PCR, the TCRdb table keeps only in-frame clones and is missing some. The sample lists around 53,000 clones, approximately 84% occurring once. The sample consisted of PBMCs, taken around atezolizumab (anti-PD-L1) treatment. These receptors originate from a man between 40 and 49 years old with urothelial cancer.

The genes are TRBV5-4 and TRBJ2-7, with D unclear. CDR1 SGHNT and CDR2 YYREEE come from the germline V gene (reference sequence). V lost 0 bases to trimming and J lost 6 bases, with 16 bases between them. This CDR3 is built from 15 residues. In nucleotides, the CDR3 is TGTGCCAGCAGCTTGGGGAGTAATCCCCAGTTCGAGCAGTACTTC. Amino acids: CASSLGSNPQFEQYF.

CDR3 in amino acids: CASSYWGQGPLFEAFF. The CDR3 nucleotides read TGTGCCAGCAGTTACTGGGGACAGGGGCCCCTCTTTGAAGCTTTCTTT. V usage is TRBV6-5 and J usage is TRBJ1-1; 10 nucleotides align to TRBD1. This CDR3 is 16 amino acids long. CDR1 and CDR2 (germline): MNHEY, SVGAGI. J gave up 7 bases and V 1 base, and 9 bases lay outside the gene matches.

The V call is TRBV6-5, the J call TRBJ1-5, with 12 bases aligning to TRBD1. Looked up from germline, CDR1 is MNHEY and CDR2 is SVGAGI. This CDR3 contains 14 residues. The junction had 5 bases not matched to a gene; V was cut back by 7 bases and J by 7 bases. The CDR3 nucleotides read TGTGCCAGCACAGGGACAGGGGGCGCACAGCCCCAGCATTTT. Its translation: CASTGTGGAQPQHF.